What follows describes a single TCR beta chain. Its target is not known. Specified treatment: about 20 received Ad26.COV2.S at low or high dose, single or two shots; about 5 received placebo; per-sample allocation not given. Samples were taken on day 63 after the first vaccine or placebo injection. The sample is drawn from a study of Ad26.COV2.S vaccination and SARS-CoV-2 variants. General study findings and limits: Those who received vaccine or placebo ended up with similar non-spike TCR breadth.

Data came from immunoSEQ multiplex PCR; TCRdb stores just in-frame clones and leaves some out. This table holds a few hundred thousand clones, less than 95% found once. V lost 5 bases, J lost 0 bases, and 13 bases stayed unmatched. CDR1 and CDR2 from the germline V gene are MNHEY and SVGEGT. CDR3 size: 17 residues. This specimen was peripheral blood, taken in a trial of Ad26.COV2.S vaccine versus placebo. The chain has TRBV6-2 or TRBV6-3 and TRBJ2-7; TRBD1 matches 7 bases. The clonotype originates from a person between 18 and 60 years old who received the Ad26.COV2.S COVID-19 vaccine or a placebo. In DNA form, the CDR3 reads TGTGCCAGCAGTCGCGAACGGGACAGCCAAAGCTCCTACGAGCAGTACTTC. It specifies CASSRERDSQSSYEQYF.